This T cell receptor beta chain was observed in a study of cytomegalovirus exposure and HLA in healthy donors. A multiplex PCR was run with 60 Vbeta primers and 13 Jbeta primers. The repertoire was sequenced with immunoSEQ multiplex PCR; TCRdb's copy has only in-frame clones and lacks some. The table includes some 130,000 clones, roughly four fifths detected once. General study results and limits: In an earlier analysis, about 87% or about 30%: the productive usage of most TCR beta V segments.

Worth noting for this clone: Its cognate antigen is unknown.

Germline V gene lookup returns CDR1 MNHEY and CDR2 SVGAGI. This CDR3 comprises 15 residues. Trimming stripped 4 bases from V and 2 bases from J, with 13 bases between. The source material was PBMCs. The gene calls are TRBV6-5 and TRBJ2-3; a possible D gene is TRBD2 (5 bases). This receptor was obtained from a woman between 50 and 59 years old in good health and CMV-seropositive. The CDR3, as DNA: TGTGCCAGCAGTTTAGCGCCACGGAACACAGATACGCAGTATTTT. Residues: CASSLAPRNTDTQYF.